This T cell receptor (beta chain) was captured in a study of shared clonotypes between healthy human individuals. Study-level points and caveats: Clonotype sharing across a few donors was observed for around 5% of naive CD4 clonotypes. Sampling covered blood only; tissue repertoires likely differ.

As concerns this clone: Its target is not known.

Per the germline V gene, CDR1 is GTSNPN and CDR2 is SVGIG (reference sequence). V lost 3 bases to trimming and J lost 5 bases; unmatched junction nucleotides: 8. There are 15 residues in the CDR3. Each replicate PCR on the sorted subsets used around 200 ng DNA (about 30,000 T cell genomes). Authors' methods: Junction-only immunoSEQ sequences carried no quality scores, so filtering differed. The protocol was immunoSEQ multiplex PCR, while the TCRdb copy is restricted to in-frame clones and leaves out a portion. V, J and clone size reflect that table, while D and trimming were determined from the DNA. Of some 2,000,000 clones in the sample, approximately 94% were seen once.

The sequenced material came from naive CD4+ T cells sorted from blood. Subset denoted: CD45RA+ positively selected. The chain recombines TRBV30 with TRBJ2-5; TRBD2 aligns across 11 bases. The receptor comes from a man younger than 35 in good health. The chain's CDR3 is CAWSFLAGGRETQYF. In DNA, the CDR3 is TGTGCCTGGAGCTTCTTAGCGGGAGGGCGGGAGACCCAGTACTTC.